The 27 T cell receptor beta chains below all came from one sample that was sequenced in a study of blood T cell repertoires in COVID-19. Some clones are missing from TCRdb's copy, which holds only in-frame ones; the method was immunoSEQ multiplex PCR. The sample includes around 58,000 clones, about 91% of them seen just once. Sequenced sample: peripheral blood. The receptors derive from a woman aged 60 to 75 with active or convalescent COVID-19.

The chain recombines TRBV7-3 with TRBJ2-5; 10 bases fit TRBD2. The J segment lost 5 bases and the V segment lost 2 bases, leaving 5 bases of the junction unmatched. The CDR3 consists of 15 residues. Germline V gene data show CDR1 as SGHTA and CDR2 as FQGTGA. CDR3 amino acids: CASSLWGLASETQYF. Written as DNA, the CDR3 is TGTGCCAGCAGCTTATGGGGACTAGCGTCGGAGACCCAGTACTTC.

The chain employs TRBV15 and TRBJ2-7; the D gene is possibly TRBD2 (5 bases). Germline CDR1 reads LNHNV; CDR2 reads YYDKDF (reference sequence). Between the trimmed V and J ends, which lost 1 base and 2 bases, there was a span of 12 bases. CDR3 size: 15 residues. The CDR3 sequence is CATSRARGATYEQYF. The CDR3 DNA is TGTGCCACCAGCAGAGCCCGGGGAGCCACCTACGAGCAGTACTTC. Together with reference TRBV15 and TRBJ2-7, the CDR3 gives the full variable domain: DAMVIQNPRYQVTQFGKPVTLSCSQTLNHNVMYWYQQKSSQAPKLLFHYYDKDFNNEADTPDNFQSRRPNTSFCFLDIRSPGLGDTAMYLCATSRARGATYEQYFGPGTRLTVT.

V usage is TRBV28 and J usage is TRBJ2-1; D perhaps matches TRBD1 (6 bases). CDR1 and CDR2 from the germline V gene are MDHEN and SYDVKM. CDR3 size: 13 residues. Trimming cost V 6 bases and J 5 bases, with 11 bases left between them. This CDR3 reads CASRPTGNNEQFF. CDR3 sequence (DNA): TGTGCCAGCAGACCCACAGGGAACAATGAGCAGTTCTTC.

This clone was counted a single time. The chain joins TRBV7-6 to TRBJ2-3; 7 positions agree with TRBD2. This CDR3 is 14 amino acids long. V shed 2 bases, J shed 10 bases, and the junction held 9 bases outside the gene matches. Germline V gives CDR1 SGHVS, CDR2 FNYEAQ. The CDR3 DNA sequence: TGTGCCAGCAGCTTAATATCTCCGGCGGGGGCGCAGTATTTT. Translating it yields CASSLISPAGAQYF. Using reference TRBV7-6 and TRBJ2-3 for the parts outside the CDR3, the full variable domain is GAGVSQSPRYKVTKRGQDVALRCDPISGHVSLYWYRQALGQGPEFLTYFNYEAQQDKSGLPNDRFSAERPEGSISTLTIQRTEQRDSAMYRCASSLISPAGAQYFGPGTRLTVL.

This sequence joins TRBV7-3 and TRBJ1-1; D is possibly TRBD1 (6 bases). From germline, CDR1 is SGHTA and CDR2 FQGTGA. The V end lost 4 bases, the J end lost 0 bases, and 9 bases lay between the germline ends. This CDR3 spans 14 amino acids. This CDR3 is CASSSGQMNTEAFF. The CDR3 DNA follows: TGTGCCAGCAGCTCCGGACAGATGAACACTGAAGCTTTCTTT.

The rearrangement uses TRBV18 and TRBJ1-4; 8 positions match TRBD1. The junction had 5 bases not matched to a gene; V was cut back by 0 bases and J by 8 bases. This CDR3 spans 15 amino acids. Germline CDR1 reads KGHSH; CDR2 reads LQKENI. The CDR3 sequence is CASSPPTGGGEKLFF. The CDR3 DNA follows: TGTGCCAGCTCACCACCAACAGGGGGAGGCGAAAAACTGTTTTTT.

Here the CDR3 DNA reads TGTGCCAGCAGTTGGGGGAGGACCGGGGAGCTGTTTTTT. This codes for CASSWGRTGELFF. V usage is TRBV27 and J usage is TRBJ2-2; tentative D call: TRBD2 (6 bases). The CDR3 contains 13 residues. In germline, CDR1 is MNHEY, CDR2 SMNVEV (reference sequence). V gave up 4 bases and J gave up 5 bases, with 8 bases separating them.

The chain recombines TRBV19 with TRBJ1-2; no clear D gene. The CDR3 runs to 14 residues. Deletions cut 7 bases from V and 8 bases from J, with 20 bases between. Germline CDR1 reads LNHDA; CDR2 reads SQIVND (reference sequence). In DNA form, the CDR3 reads TGTGCCAGTACCCAGATGGGGTTGCCGGGGGGCTACACCTTC. Its protein product is CASTQMGLPGGYTF. The whole variable domain, remainder taken from reference TRBV19 and TRBJ1-2, is DGGITQSPKYLFRKEGQNVTLSCEQNLNHDAMYWYRQDPGQGLRLIYYSQIVNDFQKGDIAEGYSVSREKKESFPLTVTSAQKNPTAFYLCASTQMGLPGGYTFGSGTRLTVV.

V gene TRBV5-1 combines with J gene TRBJ2-1; D call uncertain. This CDR3 has 15 amino acids. Trimming cost V 0 bases and J 7 bases, with 14 bases left between them. CDR1 and CDR2 from the germline V gene are SGHRS and YFSETQ. The CDR3 DNA reads TGCGCCAGCAGCTTGGTCGGAGTTAGGTGGAATGAGCAGTTCTTC. As protein: CASSLVGVRWNEQFF.

The gene calls are TRBV7-3 and TRBJ2-5; TRBD1 agrees at 8 bases. The V and J ends lost 2 bases and 1 base, in that order; junction bases with no gene match: 9. This CDR3 is 17 amino acids long. Germline V lookup: CDR1 SGHTA, CDR2 FQGTGA. The CDR3 reads CASSLRTTGGTQETQYF. The CDR3 DNA sequence: TGTGCCAGCAGCTTACGAACAACAGGGGGAACCCAAGAGACCCAGTACTTC.

The genes are TRBV7-3 and TRBJ2-2; D gene ambiguous. There are 12 residues in the CDR3. Between the trimmed V and J ends, which lost 5 bases and 8 bases, there was a span of 9 bases. CDR1 is SGHTA and CDR2 is FQGTGA in the germline V gene. CDR3 DNA: TGTGCCAGCAGCCCCTACGAAGGGGAGCTGTTTTTT. Translating gives CASSPYEGELFF. The variable domain in full, completed from reference TRBV7-3 and TRBJ2-2, reads GAGVSQTPSNKVTEKGKYVELRCDPISGHTALYWYRQSLGQGPEFLIYFQGTGAADDSGLPNDRFFAVRPEGSVSTLKIQRTERGDSAVYLCASSPYEGELFFGEGSRLTVL.

The chain carries TRBV5-1 and TRBJ2-5, with D possibly being TRBD2 (7 bases). The germline CDR1 and CDR2 sequences are SGHRS and YFSETQ. The V end was cut by 0 bases, the J end by 4 bases, with 13 bases between. CDR3 length: 15 residues. The CDR3 loop is CASSLAGGGSETQYF. The CDR3 DNA is TGCGCCAGCAGCTTGGCCGGCGGGGGCTCAGAGACCCAGTACTTC.

This clone was seen only once. CDR3 bases: TGCGCCAGCAGCGAAGGACTGGGTTTGGAGCCCCAGCATTTT. Amino acids: CASSEGLGLEPQHF. The chain employs TRBV5-1 and TRBJ1-5; D unresolved. This CDR3 has 14 residues. Germline V lookup: CDR1 SGHRS, CDR2 YFSETQ. The V end lost 4 bases, the J end lost 8 bases, and 16 bases lay between the germline ends.

J is TRBJ2-5 and V is TRBV21-1; the table's D call TRBD2 went unverified against the DNA. TRBV21-1 is described as a pseudogene. The CDR3 runs 14 residues. This CDR3 is CASSRWTGGETQYF. DNA for the CDR3: TGTGCCAGCAGCAGATGGACGGGAGGAGAGACCCAGTACTTC.

The chain links TRBV19 to TRBJ1-5; 7 bases are shared with TRBD1. Germline assignment: CDR1 LNHDA and CDR2 SQIVND (reference sequence). The CDR3 is made up of 14 amino acids. V was clipped by 5 bases and J by 6 bases; unmatched bases: 7. CDR3 sequence: CASSSRQGGQPQHF. CDR3 sequence (DNA): TGTGCCAGTAGTTCGAGACAGGGAGGTCAGCCCCAGCATTTT.

The gene calls are TRBV7-8 and TRBJ1-2; 10 bases agree with TRBD1. This CDR3 comprises 16 residues. Germline V gives CDR1 SGHVS, CDR2 FQNEAQ. V lost 2 bases, J lost 3 bases, and 6 bases stayed unmatched. CDR3 in amino acids: CASSLSYGQGDYGYTF. The CDR3, as DNA: TGTGCCAGCAGCTTAAGCTACGGACAGGGGGACTATGGCTACACCTTC.

The V gene is TRBV28, the J gene TRBJ2-7; the match to TRBD1 covers 11 bases. V lost 4 bases and J lost 5; bases outside the gene matches: 7. Per the germline V gene, CDR1 is MDHEN and CDR2 is SYDVKM. CDR3 length equals 15 residues. CDR3 nucleotides: TGTGCCAGCAGTTCCCCGGGACAGGGGGGCAACGAGCAGTACTTC. This codes for CASSSPGQGGNEQYF.

CDR3 DNA: TGTGCCAGCATCGGGGATCTAGACGCTGAAGCTTTCTTT. It is translated as CASIGDLDAEAFF. The J gene is TRBJ1-1, the V gene TRBV6-5; D gene ambiguous. Germline loops: CDR1 MNHEY, CDR2 SVGAGI. Deletions cut 7 bases from V and 6 bases from J, with 15 bases between. The CDR3 runs 13 residues.

This clone occurred once. This chain connects TRBV4-2 to TRBJ2-3, with 9 positions matching TRBD2. J gave up 0 bases and V 1 base, and 2 bases lay outside the gene matches. Germline CDR1 LGHNA, CDR2 YNFKEQ. The CDR3 contains 16 residues. The DNA of the CDR3 is TGTGCCAGCAGCCAAGGAGGACTAGCGAGCACAGATACGCAGTATTTT. The encoded protein is CASSQGGLASTDTQYF.

The J gene is TRBJ1-1, the V gene TRBV5-4; 12 bases line up with TRBD1. V was pared by 3 bases and J by 5 bases, with 8 bases of the junction left unmatched. Germline values: CDR1 SGHNT, CDR2 YYREEE (reference sequence). The CDR3 spans 16 residues. The CDR3 sequence: CASSSPGQGARTEAFF. CDR3 bases: TGTGCCAGCAGCTCACCGGGACAGGGGGCGCGGACTGAAGCTTTCTTT.

This clone appeared a single time. This sequence joins TRBV6-5 and TRBJ2-7; D possibly corresponds to TRBD2 (5 bases). V gave up 4 bases and J gave up 4 bases, with 20 bases separating them. Germline V gene data show CDR1 as MNHEY and CDR2 as SVGAGI. The CDR3 is made up of 16 amino acids. DNA for the CDR3: TGTGCCAGCAGTTTAGTGAGGGTCCTTGAGGGATACGAGCAGTACTTC. Amino acid sequence: CASSLVRVLEGYEQYF.

This clone has a handful of counts. This chain uses TRBV7-9 with TRBJ2-1, with a tentative D call TRBD1 (5 bases). CDR3 length equals 13 residues. Trimming stripped 0 bases from V and 7 bases from J, with 7 bases between. Per the germline V gene, CDR1 is SEHNR and CDR2 is FQNEAQ (reference sequence). Here the CDR3 reads CASSLAQGNEQFF. In DNA form, the CDR3 reads TGTGCCAGCAGCTTAGCGCAGGGAAATGAGCAGTTCTTC.

The genes are TRBV11-2 and TRBJ2-2; D is unresolved. CDR3 length equals 15 residues. V gave up 5 bases and J gave up 3 bases, with 13 bases separating them. The germline V gene encodes CDR1 SGHAT and CDR2 FQNNGV. This chain's CDR3 is CASSKDLDDTGELFF. DNA for the CDR3: TGTGCCAGCAGCAAAGACCTAGACGACACCGGGGAGCTGTTTTTT.

J is TRBJ2-7 and V is TRBV2, with D hard to call. V was cut by 7 bases and J by 0 bases, with 4 bases left in between. Germline V gene lookup returns CDR1 SNHLY and CDR2 FYNNEI. The CDR3 runs 11 residues. The CDR3 DNA is TGTGCCAGCACCGGCTCCTACGAGCAGTACTTC. Protein product: CASTGSYEQYF. Supplemented by reference TRBV2 and TRBJ2-7, the full variable domain reads EPEVTQTPSHQVTQMGQEVILRCVPISNHLYFYWYRQILGQKVEFLVSFYNNEISEKSEIFDDQFSVERPDGSNFTLKIRSTKLEDSAMYFCASTGSYEQYFGPGTRLTVT.

This chain joins TRBV28 and TRBJ1-1, with a possible D match to TRBD1 (6 bases). The CDR3 loop spans 13 amino acids. The germline V gene has CDR1 MDHEN and CDR2 SYDVKM. Trimming cost V 8 bases and J 6 bases, with 16 bases left between them. The chain's CDR3 is CASSGHLGAEAFF. The CDR3 nucleotides read TGTGCCAGCTCGGGACATCTGGGCGCTGAAGCTTTCTTT.

The J gene is TRBJ1-5, the V gene TRBV6-2 or TRBV6-3; D gene unclear. This CDR3 contains 15 residues. V was shortened by 5 bases and J by 0 bases, with 11 bases between the two germline ends. Germline CDR1 MNHEY, CDR2 SVGEGT. The CDR3 DNA is TGTGCCAGCAGTAGCAGAGGATATAGCAATCAGCCCCAGCATTTT. Translation: CASSSRGYSNQPQHF.

The V call is TRBV27, the J call TRBJ2-7; 9 bases agree with TRBD1. The CDR3 runs 13 residues. Germline V gene lookup returns CDR1 MNHEY and CDR2 SMNVEV (reference sequence). Trimming at V came to 7 bases and at J to 3 bases, leaving 4 bases not matched to a gene. CDR3 DNA: TGTGCCAGCACTCCGACAGGGGGCTACGAGCAGTACTTC. Its translation: CASTPTGGYEQYF.